This T cell receptor (beta chain) was observed in a study of T cells in Graves' hyperthyroidism and ophthalmopathy. Regarding the study as a whole: Most expanded thyroid clonotypes above 0.001 also appeared in blood.

Diagnosis of hyperthyroidism was new in patients aged 18 to 65, and its duration was under 2 months. Researchers barred patients who had uncontrolled infection, other autoimmune disease, pregnancy or lactation. Source material for PBMCs was more than 7.5 ml fresh peripheral blood. Using RNA transcripts as the source, TCR beta CDR3 regions were amplified. Primed by the HTBI set, a first-round RT-PCR was run on the TCR CDR3. TCRdb called the multiplex PCR reads again in MiXCR, with one record for every CDR3 protein. The sample lists under 400,000 distinct CDR3 sequences, roughly 14% occurring once. This clonotype was counted at least ten times. Its specificity is not known. This clonotype originated in a woman aged 18-35 years with Graves' hyperthyroidism that later progressed to Graves' ophthalmopathy. Sequences were obtained from blood.

The CDR3 nucleotides are TGCAGCGTGGGGACAGGGGGAAGGCAGCCCCAGCATTTT. This translates into CSVGTGGRQPQHF. This chain joins TRBV29-1 and TRBJ1-5; TRBD1 matches 11 bases. The germline V gene has CDR1 SQVTM and CDR2 ANQGSEA. The V segment lost 6 bases and the J segment 7 bases; nucleotides outside the gene matches: 5. This CDR3 is 13 amino acids long.